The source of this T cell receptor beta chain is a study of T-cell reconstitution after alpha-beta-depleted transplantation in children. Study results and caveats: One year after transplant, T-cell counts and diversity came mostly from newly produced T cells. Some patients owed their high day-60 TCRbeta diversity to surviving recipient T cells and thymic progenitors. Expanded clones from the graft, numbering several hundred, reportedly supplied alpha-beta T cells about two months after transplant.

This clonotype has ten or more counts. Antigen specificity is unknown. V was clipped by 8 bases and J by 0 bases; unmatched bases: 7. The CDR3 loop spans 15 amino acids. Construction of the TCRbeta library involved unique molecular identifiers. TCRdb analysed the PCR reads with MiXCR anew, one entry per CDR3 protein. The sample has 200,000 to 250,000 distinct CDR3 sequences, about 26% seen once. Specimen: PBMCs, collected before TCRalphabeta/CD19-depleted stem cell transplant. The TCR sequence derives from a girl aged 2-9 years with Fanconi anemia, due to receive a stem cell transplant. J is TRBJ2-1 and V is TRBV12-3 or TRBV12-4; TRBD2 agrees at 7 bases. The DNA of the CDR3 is TGTGCCAGCTGTCAGCGGGATAGCTCCTACAATGAGCAGTTCTTC. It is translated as CASCQRDSSYNEQFF.